One TCR beta chain is described in this entry. The sample belongs to a study of blood T cell repertoires in COVID-19. Cohorts were assigned according to the clinical history that participants reported. Authors' analysis steps: Reference gene primer amplification gave nucleated cell count estimates. Repertoires were generated with immunoSEQ multiplex PCR, while TCRdb's copy carries only in-frame clones and drops some. V, J and clone size derive from that table, while D and trimming were established from the DNA sequence. The sample lists about 400,000 clones, around 90% occurring once. The CDR3 has 14 residues. Trimming cost V 7 bases and J 4 bases; bases outside gene matches: 6. CDR1 and CDR2 from the germline V gene are SNHLY and FYNNEI.

This chain joins TRBV2 and TRBJ2-1; TRBD2 agrees at 8 bases. Material: PBMCs or T cells enriched from blood (not recorded which). The TCR sequence derives from a woman between 40 and 50 years old with acute COVID-19. CDR3 nucleotides: TGTGCCAGCACAGATAGCGGGGTTTACAATGAGCAGTTCTTC. Its protein is CASTDSGVYNEQFF.